The 31 T cell receptor beta chains presented below share a single source sample, sequenced in a study of T cell responses to AZD1222 COVID-19 vaccine. This table comes from immunoSEQ multiplex PCR, and its TCRdb copy is limited to in-frame clones, with some not included. The sample carries 90,000 to 100,000 clones, roughly 90% recorded once. Sequences were derived from peripheral blood, sampled 28 days after the second AZD1222 dose. The origin of the receptors is an adult who received the AZD1222 COVID-19 vaccine.

The J gene is TRBJ2-3, the V gene TRBV25-1, with a possible D match to TRBD2 (5 bases). Looked up from germline, CDR1 is MGHDK and CDR2 is SYGVNS. The CDR3 length is 15 residues. V was trimmed by 4 bases and J by 3 bases, leaving 14 bases between them. In DNA form, the CDR3 reads TGTGCCAGCAGTGGCACCCGGACTCCGACAGATACGCAGTATTTT. Translated: CASSGTRTPTDTQYF.

This CDR3 reads CASSLGTGDLGNTIYF. The CDR3 DNA reads as TGTGCCAGCAGCTTAGGGACAGGGGACCTCGGAAACACCATATATTTT. The rearrangement joins TRBV7-8 to TRBJ1-3, with 9 bases identical to TRBD1. CDR1 is SGHVS, CDR2 FQNEAQ, per germline. CDR3 length: 16 amino acids. V was clipped by 1 base and J by 4 bases; unmatched bases: 5.

The rearrangement uses TRBV18 and TRBJ1-1; D is ambiguous. The CDR3 covers 15 residues. Germline CDR1 is KGHSH and CDR2 is LQKENI. V shed 5 bases and J shed 1 base, with 14 bases lying between them. The CDR3 nucleotides read TGTGCCAGCTCAACCTCTCAGGAGGGGAACACTGAAGCTTTCTTT. Translated: CASSTSQEGNTEAFF. Together with reference TRBV18 and TRBJ1-1, the CDR3 gives the full variable domain: NAGVMQNPRHLVRRRGQEARLRCSPMKGHSHVYWYRQLPEEGLKFMVYLQKENIIDESGMPKERFSAEFPKEGPSILRIQQVVRGDSAAYFCASSTSQEGNTEAFFGQGTRLTVV.

A few counts support this clone. This chain uses TRBV6-5 with TRBJ2-3; D remains ambiguous. The V and J ends lost 7 bases and 4 bases respectively, with 12 bases between them. CDR3 size: 13 residues. Germline assignment: CDR1 MNHEY and CDR2 SVGAGI. This chain's CDR3 is CASIKVESDTQYF. DNA of the CDR3: TGTGCCAGCATAAAAGTCGAGTCAGATACGCAGTATTTT.

This clone has only one observation. This rearrangement joins TRBV5-1 to TRBJ2-7; D not resolved. V was trimmed by 1 base and J by 3 bases, leaving 5 bases between them. The CDR3 spans 12 residues. Germline V CDR1 and CDR2: SGHRS, YFSETQ. The CDR3 sequence: CASSLTFYEQYF. As DNA, the CDR3 is TGCGCCAGCAGCTTGACGTTCTACGAGCAGTACTTC.

This rearrangement joins TRBV27 to TRBJ2-1; D gene ambiguous. The germline V gene has CDR1 MNHEY and CDR2 SMNVEV (reference sequence). The CDR3 runs 14 residues. Between the trimmed V and J ends, which lost 5 bases and 0 bases, there was a span of 8 bases. The CDR3, as DNA: TGTGCCAGCAGTCCGCCGGGCTCCTACAATGAGCAGTTCTTC. Its translation: CASSPPGSYNEQFF.

The chain uses TRBV12-3 or TRBV12-4 and TRBJ1-2; a possible D gene is TRBD1 (6 bases). The CDR3 extends over 13 amino acids. V shed 7 bases and J shed 1 base, with 10 bases lying between them. CDR3 sequence (DNA): TGTGCCAGCACCTCAGGGGATAACTATGGCTACACCTTC. As protein: CASTSGDNYGYTF.

This chain connects TRBV6-5 to TRBJ1-6; tentatively, D is TRBD1 (6 bases). The CDR3 consists of 15 residues. Per germline, CDR1 MNHEY and CDR2 SVGAGI. With 0 bases removed from V and 9 bases from J, the gap between germline ends came to 12 bases. CDR3 sequence: CASSYSGRGGSPLHF. CDR3 nucleotides: TGTGCCAGCAGTTACTCAGGCAGGGGAGGTTCACCCCTCCACTTT.

The chain is built from TRBV3-1 (or the pseudogene TRBV3-2) and TRBJ1-2; 10 bases fit TRBD1. The germline V gene encodes CDR1 LGHDT and CDR2 YNNKEL (reference sequence). The CDR3 loop spans 15 amino acids. J lost 6 bases, V lost 4 bases, and 8 bases had no gene match. In DNA, the CDR3 is TGTGCCAGCAGCCGACGGGACAGGGGTGGGGATGGCTACACCTTC. Translating it yields CASSRRDRGGDGYTF.

The J gene is TRBJ2-5, the V gene TRBV3-1 (or the pseudogene TRBV3-2); D perhaps matches TRBD1 (5 bases). Trimming removed 4 bases from V and 2 bases from J, with 17 bases in between. The CDR3 contains 16 residues. Germline values: CDR1 LGHDT, CDR2 YNNKEL (reference sequence). The CDR3 spells CASSRPDWTFQETQYF. In nucleotides, the CDR3 is TGTGCCAGCAGCCGTCCTGATTGGACATTTCAAGAGACCCAGTACTTC.

V and J are TRBV5-1 and TRBJ1-2, with 7 bases matching TRBD1. CDR3 size: 17 residues. Germline V lookup: CDR1 SGHRS, CDR2 YFSETQ. J was trimmed by 4 bases and V by 3 bases; bases with no gene match: 15. CDR3 loop: CASSSWATTGSGYGYTF. Here the CDR3 DNA reads TGCGCCAGCAGCTCCTGGGCTACGACAGGGTCGGGCTATGGCTACACCTTC.

This clone was detected only a few times. This sequence joins TRBV28 and TRBJ2-7, with TRBD2 matching over 7 bases. In germline, CDR1 is MDHEN, CDR2 SYDVKM. V lost 8 bases and J lost 5; bases outside the gene matches: 9. This CDR3 has 13 residues. The CDR3: CASSMGGNHEQYF. CDR3 sequence (DNA): TGTGCCAGCTCGATGGGGGGGAATCACGAGCAGTACTTC. Supplemented by reference TRBV28 and TRBJ2-7, the full variable domain reads DVKVTQSSRYLVKRTGEKVFLECVQDMDHENMFWYRQDPGLGLRLIYFSYDVKMKEKGDIPEGYSVSREKKERFSLILESASTNQTSMYLCASSMGGNHEQYFGPGTRLTVT.

This clone is termed medium-sized. CDR3 residues: CASSSPLGGELFF. The CDR3 bases are TGTGCCAGCAGTTCCCCCTTAGGTGGGGAGCTGTTTTTT. The chain is built from TRBV27 and TRBJ2-2, with D unclear. The CDR3 is made up of 13 amino acids. Germline V gene sequence: CDR1 MNHEY, CDR2 SMNVEV (reference sequence). The ends were cut back, 4 bases at V and 8 bases at J, with 11 bases in the middle.

The chain recombines TRBV10-3 with TRBJ2-7; 8 nucleotides line up with TRBD2. The CDR3 is 16 residues long. The J segment lost 0 bases and the V segment lost 10 bases, leaving 14 bases of the junction unmatched. In germline, CDR1 is ENHRY, CDR2 SYGVKD. DNA for the CDR3: TGTGCCAGCAAGCCAGTAGCGGGGATTAGCTCCTACGAGCAGTACTTC. Translating it yields CASKPVAGISSYEQYF.

The CDR3 DNA reads as TGTGCCAGTAGTCCAGGGACAGAAAACTATGGCTACACCTTC. Its protein product is CASSPGTENYGYTF. The V and J genes are TRBV19 and TRBJ1-2, with 7 nucleotides matching TRBD1. Germline-derived CDR1 and CDR2 are LNHDA and SQIVND (reference sequence). The junction had 5 bases not matched to a gene; V was cut back by 5 bases and J by 2 bases. The CDR3 runs 14 residues.

This sequence joins TRBV2 and TRBJ2-1, with D possibly being TRBD1 or TRBD2 (5 bases each). The germline V gene has CDR1 SNHLY and CDR2 FYNNEI. The CDR3 loop spans 15 amino acids. Between the trimmed V and J ends, which lost 1 base and 0 bases, there was a span of 7 bases. DNA of the CDR3: TGTGCCAGCAGTGAAGAGGGGAGCTCCTACAATGAGCAGTTCTTC. Translating it yields CASSEEGSSYNEQFF.

This rearrangement joins TRBV7-2 to TRBJ1-1, with unresolved D. This CDR3 comprises 14 residues. Germline-derived CDR1 and CDR2 are SGHTA and FQGNSA. Trimming took off 1 base at V and 5 bases at J, with 11 bases between the two ends. This CDR3 reads CASSLEPGSTEAFF. The CDR3 DNA sequence: TGTGCCAGCAGCTTAGAACCGGGTTCGACTGAAGCTTTCTTT.

The V and J genes are TRBV12-3 or TRBV12-4 and TRBJ1-2; D remains ambiguous. V lost 3 bases, J lost 10 bases, and 15 bases lay in between. The length of the CDR3 is 13 residues. Here the CDR3 reads CASSFTLGEVYTF. The CDR3 region has the DNA TGTGCCAGCAGTTTTACTCTAGGAGAAGTCTACACCTTC.

The V gene is TRBV6-5, the J gene TRBJ1-2; the match to TRBD1 covers 10 bases. V shed 6 bases and J 4 bases; nucleotides not matched to a gene: 8. The CDR3 covers 15 residues. The germline V gene encodes CDR1 MNHEY and CDR2 SVGAGI. This CDR3 reads CASRSPTGGVYGYTF. Written as DNA, the CDR3 is TGTGCCAGCAGATCCCCGACAGGGGGCGTCTATGGCTACACCTTC.

The chain employs TRBV19 and TRBJ1-5; a possible D gene is TRBD1 (5 bases). The CDR3 has 15 amino acids. Germline CDR1 and CDR2: LNHDA and SQIVND (reference sequence). The V gene lost 5 bases and the J gene lost 3 bases, with 14 bases spanning the gap. CDR3: CASSFSGSINQPQHF. For the CDR3, the DNA is TGTGCCAGTAGTTTCTCAGGGTCGATCAATCAGCCCCAGCATTTT.

The chain has TRBV4-1 and TRBJ2-1, with 11 nucleotides matching TRBD2. V was clipped by 0 bases and J by 14 bases; unmatched bases: 15. The length of the CDR3 is 17 residues. Germline CDR1 is MGHRA and CDR2 is YSYEKL. CDR3 amino acids: CASSQERVLSGRGGEFF. In nucleotides, the CDR3 is TGCGCCAGCAGCCAAGAACGAGTCCTTAGCGGGAGGGGCGGGGAGTTCTTC.

This rearrangement joins TRBV2 to TRBJ2-1; D is perhaps TRBD2 (5 bases). Germline V gene sequence: CDR1 SNHLY, CDR2 FYNNEI. The CDR3 has 14 residues. V lost 10 bases and J lost 0, with 13 bases in between. This chain's CDR3 is CATGKRISYNEQFF. The CDR3 bases are TGTGCCACCGGTAAGCGGATCTCCTACAATGAGCAGTTCTTC. Combining the CDR3 with reference TRBV2 and TRBJ2-1 gives the whole variable domain EPEVTQTPSHQVTQMGQEVILRCVPISNHLYFYWYRQILGQKVEFLVSFYNNEISEKSEIFDDQFSVERPDGSNFTLKIRSTKLEDSAMYFCATGKRISYNEQFFGPGTRLTVL.

This chain joins TRBV12-3 or TRBV12-4 and TRBJ1-2; a possible D gene is TRBD1 (6 bases). This CDR3 contains 13 residues. The V end was cut by 6 bases, the J end by 8 bases, with 16 bases between. The CDR3 nucleotides are TGTGCCAGCAGCCTACAGGGTTTCGGAGGCTACACCTTC. Protein product: CASSLQGFGGYTF.

V usage is TRBV7-3 and J usage is TRBJ2-1; D remains ambiguous. The CDR3 runs 12 residues. The V gene's germline CDR1 is SGHTA and CDR2 FQGTGA. V was clipped by 3 bases and J by 4 bases, with 4 bases between them. CDR3 sequence reads: CASSLSYNEQFF. The CDR3 DNA is TGTGCCAGCAGCTTGAGTTACAATGAGCAGTTCTTC.

The chain combines TRBV28 with TRBJ2-7; the D gene is possibly TRBD2 (6 bases). The CDR3 has 12 amino acids. Trimming left V 2 bases short and J 11 bases short, with 13 bases between. CDR1 MDHEN and CDR2 SYDVKM come from the germline V gene. In DNA, the CDR3 is TGTGCCAGCAGTTTACCGGGTTCGGGAGAGTACTTC. This translates into CASSLPGSGEYF.

The rearrangement joins TRBV18 to TRBJ1-3; D is unresolved. Germline V lookup: CDR1 KGHSH, CDR2 LQKENI. This CDR3 comprises 12 residues. Between the trimmed V and J ends, which lost 6 bases and 4 bases, there was a span of 7 bases. CDR3 nucleotide sequence: TGTGCCAGCTCCTTAGAGGGAAACACCATATATTTT. Translating gives CASSLEGNTIYF. The full variable domain, completed using reference TRBV18 and TRBJ1-3, is NAGVMQNPRHLVRRRGQEARLRCSPMKGHSHVYWYRQLPEEGLKFMVYLQKENIIDESGMPKERFSAEFPKEGPSILRIQQVVRGDSAAYFCASSLEGNTIYFGEGSWLTVV.

The chain combines TRBV18 with TRBJ1-6, with D hard to call. CDR1 is KGHSH and CDR2 is LQKENI in the germline V gene. V was cut by 6 bases and J by 7 bases, with 16 bases left in between. The CDR3 consists of 15 residues. The CDR3, as DNA: TGTGCCAGCTCCCTGCTCGAAACTAGAAATTCACCCCTCCACTTT. Residues: CASSLLETRNSPLHF.

This clone was found once. The chain is built from TRBV7-8 and TRBJ2-3, with 8 bases fitting TRBD1. The CDR3 has 16 residues. V lost 1 base to trimming and J lost 7 bases; unmatched junction nucleotides: 10. CDR1 is SGHVS, CDR2 FQNEAQ, per germline. The CDR3 DNA follows: TGTGCCAGCAGCTTAGAGCCCGGGACAGGAATAAATACGCAGTATTTT. This gives the protein CASSLEPGTGINTQYF.

V is TRBV12-3 or TRBV12-4 and J is TRBJ1-6, with no clear D. The germline V and J ends were trimmed by 6 bases and 13 bases, with 13 bases remaining between them. The CDR3 runs 12 residues. CDR3 sequence: CASSPSGIPLHF. The CDR3 bases are TGTGCCAGCAGCCCTAGTGGTATTCCCCTCCACTTT.

The chain is built from TRBV7-9 and TRBJ1-4; 9 bases match TRBD1. J was trimmed by 8 bases and V by 6 bases; bases with no gene match: 7. The CDR3 loop spans 14 amino acids. Germline lookup yields CDR1 SEHNR and CDR2 FQNEAQ (reference sequence). CDR3 coding DNA: TGTGCCAGCAGTACGACAGGGGGGAGAGAAAAACTGTTTTTT. This codes for CASSTTGGREKLFF.

This clone was counted a single time. V is TRBV6-5 and J is TRBJ1-2; D is uncertain. Trimming cost V 7 bases and J 7 bases, with 19 bases left between them. The CDR3 is made up of 14 amino acids. Germline assignment: CDR1 MNHEY and CDR2 SVGAGI. CDR3 nucleotides: TGTGCCAGCACCGGAAGGTACTCCCTTTTTGGCTACACCTTC. Translating gives CASTGRYSLFGYTF.